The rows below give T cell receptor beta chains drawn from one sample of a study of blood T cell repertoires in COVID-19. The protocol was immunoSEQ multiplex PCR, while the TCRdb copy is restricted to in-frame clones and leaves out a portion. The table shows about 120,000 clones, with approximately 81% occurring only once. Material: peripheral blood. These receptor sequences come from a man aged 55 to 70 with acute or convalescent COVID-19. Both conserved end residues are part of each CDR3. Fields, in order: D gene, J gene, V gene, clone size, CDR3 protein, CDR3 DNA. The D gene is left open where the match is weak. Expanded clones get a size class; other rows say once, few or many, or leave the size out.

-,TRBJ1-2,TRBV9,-,CASSVDFYGGGYTF,TGTGCCAGCAGCGTAGACTTTTACGGGGGTGGCTACACCTTC
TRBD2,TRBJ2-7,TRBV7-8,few,CASSLGASGVETGEQYF,TGTGCCAGCAGCTTAGGCGCTAGCGGGGTTGAAACGGGCGAGCAGTACTTC
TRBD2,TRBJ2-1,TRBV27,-,CASSPPRRLAGGPGNEQFF,TGTGCCAGCAGTCCACCCCGTCGATTAGCGGGAGGGCCGGGGAATGAGCAGTTCTTC
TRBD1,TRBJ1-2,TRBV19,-,CASSVGTGNYGYTF,TGTGCCAGTAGTGTGGGGACAGGGAACTATGGCTACACCTTC
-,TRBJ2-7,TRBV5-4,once,CASSEPSGEQYF,TGTGCCAGCAGCGAACCTTCAGGGGAGCAGTACTTC
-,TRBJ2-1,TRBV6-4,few,CASSPRGMDEQFF,TGTGCCAGCAGCCCCCGAGGTATGGATGAGCAGTTCTTC
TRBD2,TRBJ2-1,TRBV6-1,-,CASSELAGDPSYNEQFF,TGTGCCAGCAGTGAGCTAGCGGGAGACCCCTCCTACAATGAGCAGTTCTTC
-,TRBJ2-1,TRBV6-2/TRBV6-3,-,CASSDAGDPYNEQFF,TGTGCCAGCAGCGATGCAGGCGATCCCTACAATGAGCAGTTCTTC
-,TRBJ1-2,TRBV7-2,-,CASSLDRGGDYTF,TGTGCCAGCAGCTTAGATCGCGGAGGGGACTACACCTTC
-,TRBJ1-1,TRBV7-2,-,CASSPGEFEAFF,TGTGCCAGCAGCCCAGGGGAATTTGAAGCTTTCTTT
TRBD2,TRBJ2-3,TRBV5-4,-,CASSLGTSGKSDTQYF,TGTGCCAGCAGCTTGGGTACTAGCGGGAAATCAGATACGCAGTATTTT
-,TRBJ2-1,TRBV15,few,CATSSLSGNNEQFF,TGTGCCACCAGCAGTCTTTCAGGGAACAATGAGCAGTTCTTC
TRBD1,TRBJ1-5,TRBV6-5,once,CASGDRGGDQPQHF,TGTGCCAGCGGGGACAGGGGGGGCGATCAGCCCCAGCATTTT
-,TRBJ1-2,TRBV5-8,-,CASSLAQDYGYTF,TGTGCCAGCAGCCTGGCCCAGGACTATGGCTACACCTTC
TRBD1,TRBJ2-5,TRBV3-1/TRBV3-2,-,CASSSDYRGETQYF,TGTGCCAGCAGCTCCGATTACAGGGGAGAGACCCAGTACTTC
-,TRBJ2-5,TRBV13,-,CASSLSLPGETQYF,TGTGCCAGCAGCTTAAGTCTCCCCGGTGAGACCCAGTACTTC
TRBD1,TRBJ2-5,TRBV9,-,CASSVGAGGAIQETQYF,TGTGCCAGCAGCGTAGGAGCAGGGGGCGCGATCCAAGAGACCCAGTACTTC
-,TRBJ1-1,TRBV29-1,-,CSVEATRGVTEAFF,TGCAGCGTTGAAGCAACCCGCGGGGTCACTGAAGCTTTCTTT
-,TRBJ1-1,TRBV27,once,CASRRNTEAFF,TGTGCCAGCAGGCGAAACACTGAAGCTTTCTTT
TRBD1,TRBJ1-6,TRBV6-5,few,CASCLGTGDSPLHF,TGTGCCAGCTGCCTCGGGACAGGGGATTCACCCCTCCACTTT
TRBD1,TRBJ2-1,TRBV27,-,CASSSRDSNEQFF,TGTGCCAGCAGTTCCCGGGACAGCAATGAGCAGTTCTTC
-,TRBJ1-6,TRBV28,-,CASSGGGVPRSPLHF,TGTGCCAGCAGTGGGGGAGGGGTTCCAAGGTCACCCCTCCACTTT
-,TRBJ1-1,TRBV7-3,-,CASSLSGITEAFF,TGTGCCAGCAGCCTATCAGGGATCACTGAAGCTTTCTTT
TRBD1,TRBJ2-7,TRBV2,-,CASIMDRVREQYF,TGTGCCAGCATCATGGACAGGGTGAGGGAGCAGTACTTC
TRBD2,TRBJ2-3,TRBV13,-,CASSSLAGGADTQYF,TGTGCCAGCAGCTCCCTAGCGGGGGGCGCAGATACGCAGTATTTT
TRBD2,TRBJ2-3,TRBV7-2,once,CASRPGLAAGHLIPDTQYF,TGTGCCAGCAGGCCAGGACTAGCGGCAGGCCACCTCATCCCAGATACGCAGTATTTT
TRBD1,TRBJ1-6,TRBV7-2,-,CASSQRQGAVISPLHF,TGTGCCAGCAGCCAACGACAGGGGGCGGTCATATCGCCCCTCCACTTT
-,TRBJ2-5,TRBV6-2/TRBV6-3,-,CASSQNRVGETQYF,TGTGCCAGCAGCCAGAACAGGGTCGGGGAGACCCAGTACTTC
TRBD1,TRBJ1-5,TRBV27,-,CASSLYGTGNQPQHF,TGTGCCAGCAGTTTATACGGGACAGGGAATCAGCCCCAGCATTTT
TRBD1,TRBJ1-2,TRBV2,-,CASSPPGQGGYTF,TGTGCCAGCAGTCCCCCGGGACAGGGAGGCTACACCTTC
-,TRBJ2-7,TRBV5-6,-,CASSLDGGGEQYF,TGTGCCAGCAGCTTGGATGGGGGAGGCGAGCAGTACTTC
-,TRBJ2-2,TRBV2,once,CASSEKRSGELFF,TGTGCCAGCAGTGAAAAGCGGTCCGGGGAGCTGTTTTTT
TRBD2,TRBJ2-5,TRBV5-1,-,CASSLGGLAGETQYF,TGCGCCAGCAGCTTGGGGGGACTAGCCGGTGAGACCCAGTACTTC
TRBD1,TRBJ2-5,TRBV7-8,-,CASSITGVETQYF,TGTGCCAGCAGCATAACAGGGGTAGAGACCCAGTACTTC
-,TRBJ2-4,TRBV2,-,CASTPGGFAKNIQYF,TGTGCCAGCACCCCTGGGGGGTTCGCCAAAAACATTCAGTACTTC
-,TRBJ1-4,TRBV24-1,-,CATSARGGQEKLFF,TGTGCCACCAGTGCCAGGGGTGGGCAAGAAAAACTGTTTTTT
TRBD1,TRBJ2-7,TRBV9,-,CASSAQGDSYEQYF,TGTGCCAGCAGTGCCCAGGGGGACTCCTACGAGCAGTACTTC
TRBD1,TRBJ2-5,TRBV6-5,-,CASRVTGGSETQYF,TGTGCCAGCAGAGTAACAGGGGGCTCAGAGACCCAGTACTTC
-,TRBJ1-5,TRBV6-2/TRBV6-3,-,CASSYGSPGGQPQHF,TGTGCCAGCAGTTACGGGTCGCCCGGCGGTCAGCCCCAGCATTTT
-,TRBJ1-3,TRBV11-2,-,CASSLSGNTIYF,TGTGCCAGCAGCCTCAGTGGAAACACCATATATTTT
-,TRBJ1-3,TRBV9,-,CASSPNGDTIYF,TGTGCCAGCAGCCCAAACGGGGACACCATATATTTT
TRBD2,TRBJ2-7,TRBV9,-,CASSVESRTSGRYEQYF,TGTGCCAGCAGCGTAGAATCCAGGACTAGCGGGAGGTACGAGCAGTACTTC
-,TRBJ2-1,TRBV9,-,CASSLGGVSGNEQFF,TGTGCCAGCAGCCTAGGGGGGGTCTCAGGAAATGAGCAGTTCTTC
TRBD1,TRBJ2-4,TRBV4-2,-,CASSRPEQGLENIQYF,TGTGCCAGCAGCCGACCCGAACAGGGGCTGGAAAACATTCAGTACTTC
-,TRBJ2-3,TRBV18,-,CASSPVLTSTDTQYF,TGTGCCAGCTCACCAGTGTTAACTAGCACAGATACGCAGTATTTT
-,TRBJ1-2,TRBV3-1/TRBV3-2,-,CASSLQGWEYGYTF,TGTGCCAGCAGCCTTCAGGGGTGGGAGTATGGCTACACCTTC
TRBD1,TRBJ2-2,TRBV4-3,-,CASSQGDRTNTGELFF,TGCGCCAGCAGCCAAGGGGACAGGACTAACACCGGGGAGCTGTTTTTT
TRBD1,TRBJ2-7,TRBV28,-,CASSLGQAGHEQYF,TGTGCCAGCAGTCTCGGACAGGCCGGGCACGAGCAGTACTTC
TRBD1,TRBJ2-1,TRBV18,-,CASSPGTGTYNEQFF,TGTGCCAGCTCACCCGGGACAGGTACCTACAATGAGCAGTTCTTC
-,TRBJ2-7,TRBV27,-,CASSPGQYYEQYF,TGTGCCAGCAGTCCCGGACAGTATTACGAGCAGTACTTC
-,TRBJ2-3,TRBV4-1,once,CASGDPDSLTQYF,TGCGCCAGCGGGGATCCGGACTCTCTCACGCAGTATTTT
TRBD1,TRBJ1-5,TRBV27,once,CASSRQGPEQPQHF,TGTGCCAGCAGCCGACAGGGGCCAGAACAGCCCCAGCATTTT
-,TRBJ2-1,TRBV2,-,CASSEPPATSYNEQFF,TGTGCCAGCAGTGAGCCTCCAGCGACCTCCTACAATGAGCAGTTCTTC
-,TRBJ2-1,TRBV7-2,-,CASSTFSGLSEQFF,TGTGCCAGCAGCACCTTCTCAGGGTTAAGTGAGCAGTTCTTC
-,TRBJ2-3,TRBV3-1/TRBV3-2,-,CASSTSYSPDTQYF,TGTGCCAGCAGCACCAGTTATAGCCCAGATACGCAGTATTTT
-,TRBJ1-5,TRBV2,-,CASNIADSNQPQHF,TGTGCCAGCAACATAGCAGATAGCAATCAGCCCCAGCATTTT
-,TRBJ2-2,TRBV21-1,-,CAGLPGPSRTGELFF,TGTGCCGGACTCCCCGGGCCTTCCCGGACCGGGGAGCTGTTTTTT
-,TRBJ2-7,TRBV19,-,CASSNRVYDEQYF,TGTGCCAGTAGTAACAGGGTCTACGACGAGCAGTACTTC
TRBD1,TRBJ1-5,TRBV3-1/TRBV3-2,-,CASSQGTGSNQPQHF,TGTGCCAGCAGCCAAGGGACAGGTAGCAATCAGCCCCAGCATTTT
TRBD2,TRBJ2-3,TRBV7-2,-,CASSSLRLAGGYTDTQYF,TGTGCCAGCAGCTCTCTCCGACTAGCGGGAGGGTACACAGATACGCAGTATTTT